This note documents a single TCR beta chain sequence. The data originate from a study of blood T cell repertoires in COVID-19. Whole-study context: Samples of COVID-19 (acute and convalescent) were obtained from the United States, Italy and Spain. Sources were T cells, B-cell-depleted T cells, or PBMCs; the material itself was cDNA or gDNA.

V was clipped by 8 bases and J by 0 bases, with 16 bases between them. The CDR3 covers 15 residues. Germline V gene sequence: CDR1 LNHDA, CDR2 SQIVND (reference sequence). Source study methods: Amplification of reference gene primers provided the estimated nucleated cell counts. Some clones are missing from TCRdb's copy, which holds only in-frame ones; the method was immunoSEQ multiplex PCR. The V and J calls and clone size are taken from that table; D and trimming were inferred from the DNA. This table has fewer than 200,000 clones, about 78% appearing once. Sequencing input: peripheral blood. This chain links TRBV19 with TRBJ1-1; D is possibly TRBD1 (5 bases). This sequence was found in a woman between 45 and 65 years old with active or convalescent COVID-19. CDR3 DNA: TGTGCCAGTTACAAGCGGGGGGTTTTGAACACTGAAGCTTTCTTT. This sequence encodes CASYKRGVLNTEAFF. The variable domain in full, with the rest retrieved from reference TRBV19 and TRBJ1-1, is DGGITQSPKYLFRKEGQNVTLSCEQNLNHDAMYWYRQDPGQGLRLIYYSQIVNDFQKGDIAEGYSVSREKKESFPLTVTSAQKNPTAFYLCASYKRGVLNTEAFFGQGTRLTVV.